A single sample is the source of the 30 T cell receptor beta chains below, sequenced in a study of CD8 T cells in Susac syndrome. Reverse transcription used about 0.5 to 1 ug RNA and random hexamers. Each CDR3 protein is one row after TCRdb ran MiXCR on the immunoSEQ multiplex PCR reads. The data show more than 150,000 distinct CDR3 sequences, about 90% seen once. Specimen: CD4+ T cells from PBMCs. Source of these receptors: a human donor in good health.

This clonotype was detected once. The chain uses TRBV7-9 and TRBJ2-7; 9 nucleotides agree with TRBD2. The CDR3 loop spans 15 amino acids. Germline V gene sequence: CDR1 SEHNR, CDR2 FQNEAQ (reference sequence). Trimming took 4 bases from V and 7 from J; bases not matched to a gene: 11. As DNA, the CDR3 is TGTGCCAGCAGCTCCCGCGGGAGGGCCTCTTGGGAGCAGTACTTC. Amino acid sequence: CASSSRGRASWEQYF.

The chain carries TRBV7-2 and TRBJ2-5, with D maybe TRBD2 (7 bases). CDR1 SGHTA and CDR2 FQGNSA come from the germline V gene. V was clipped by 2 bases and J by 2 bases, with 12 bases between them. The CDR3 is made up of 15 amino acids. Here the CDR3 reads CASSLMRGPQETQYF. In DNA form, the CDR3 reads TGTGCCAGCAGCTTAATGCGGGGGCCGCAAGAGACCCAGTACTTC.

The rearrangement joins TRBV10-3 to TRBJ2-1; D may be TRBD2 (5 bases). V was pared by 4 bases and J by 2 bases, with 12 bases between. This CDR3 is built from 15 residues. The V gene's germline CDR1 is ENHRY and CDR2 SYGVKD. CDR3 coding DNA: TGTGCCATCAGTGGAACTACCGGGGCCTACAATGAGCAGTTCTTC. Translated: CAISGTTGAYNEQFF.

In the case of this clonotype: An end of the junction differs from the germline gene, which may be a read error. The chain carries TRBV29-1 and TRBJ2-2; D gene unclear. The CDR3 extends over 15 amino acids. Per germline, CDR1 SQVTM and CDR2 ANQGSEA. As DNA, the CDR3 is TGCAGCGCTGAACGAGTTAGGTCGAACACCGGGGAGCTGTTTTTT. Translating gives CSAERVRSNTGELFF.

The chain is built from TRBV6-2 or TRBV6-3 and TRBJ1-6, with TRBD1 as a possible D gene (5 bases). The CDR3 has 15 amino acids. The germline CDR1 and CDR2 sequences are MNHEY and SVGEGT. Deletions cut 2 bases from V and 2 bases from J, with 7 bases between. In nucleotides, the CDR3 is TGTGCCAGCAGTTACGGGACGACCTATAATTCACCCCTCCACTTT. Translating it yields CASSYGTTYNSPLHF.

This rearrangement joins TRBV5-1 to TRBJ1-4; possible D gene TRBD1, 5 bases. Per the germline V gene, CDR1 is SGHRS and CDR2 is YFSETQ. The CDR3 length is 16 residues. With 2 bases removed from V and 3 bases from J, the gap between germline ends came to 14 bases. The CDR3 region has the DNA TGCGCCAGCAGCTTCGCCACCCCAGGGCCTAATGAAAAACTGTTTTTT. Its translation: CASSFATPGPNEKLFF.

This clonotype was counted between two and nine times. A junction boundary mismatches the germline segment, possibly from a read error. This chain connects TRBV3-1 to TRBJ2-5; no definite D call. The germline gives CDR1 LGHDT, CDR2 YNNKEL (reference sequence). The CDR3 totals 14 residues. The CDR3 DNA reads TGTGCCAGCAGCCAAGATACGGCAGGTTCGAGAGTGGACTTC. Encoded protein: CASSQDTAGSRVDF.

This clonotype was seen only once. The CDR3 region is CASSLDLTASYEQYF. CDR3 nucleotides: TGTGCCAGCAGCTTAGATTTGACAGCCTCCTACGAGCAGTACTTC. The J gene is TRBJ2-7, the V gene TRBV7-2; D is perhaps TRBD1 (5 bases). Germline V gives CDR1 SGHTA, CDR2 FQGNSA. This CDR3 region has 15 residues. V lost 1 base and J lost 0, with 10 bases in between.

The chain has TRBV9 and TRBJ2-1; no firm D call. V lost 0 bases to trimming and J lost 3 bases, with 4 bases between them. The length of the CDR3 is 13 residues. Germline V gives CDR1 SGDLS, CDR2 YYNGEE. This chain's CDR3 is CASSVGSYNEQFF. As DNA, the CDR3 is TGTGCCAGCAGCGTAGGCAGCTACAATGAGCAGTTCTTC. Together with reference TRBV9 and TRBJ2-1, the CDR3 gives the full variable domain: DSGVTQTPKHLITATGQRVTLRCSPRSGDLSVYWYQQSLDQGLQFLIQYYNGEERAKGNILERFSAQQFPDLHSELNLSSLELGDSALYFCASSVGSYNEQFFGPGTRLTVL.

This chain links TRBV18 with TRBJ2-5, with 13 bases lining up with TRBD2. The length of the CDR3 is 16 residues. Per the germline V gene, CDR1 is KGHSH and CDR2 is LQKENI. V lost 5 bases, J lost 6 bases, and 9 bases stayed unmatched. The CDR3 DNA follows: TGTGCCAGCTCATTGGGGACTAGCGGGGATACAAAGACCCAGTACTTC. Translated: CASSLGTSGDTKTQYF.

The genes are TRBV5-1 and TRBJ2-7; the D gene could be TRBD1 or TRBD2 (6 bases each). V was cut by 3 bases and J by 7 bases, with 17 bases left in between. The CDR3 is made up of 14 amino acids. Per germline, CDR1 SGHRS and CDR2 YFSETQ. The CDR3 bases are TGCGCCAGCAGCTCCGCTAGTGTAGGGGGGGAGCAGTACTTC. It codes for CASSSASVGGEQYF.

This clonotype is a singleton in its sample. The chain links TRBV6-2 or TRBV6-3 to TRBJ2-5, with TRBD1 identical over 10 bases. J gave up 5 bases and V 6 bases, and 9 bases lay outside the gene matches. The germline V gene encodes CDR1 MNHEY and CDR2 SVGEGT. This CDR3 has 15 amino acids. The CDR3 loop reads CASSRSGTGEETQYF. The CDR3 DNA sequence: TGTGCCAGCAGCCGATCCGGGACAGGGGAGGAGACCCAGTACTTC.

The DNA for the CDR3 is TGTGCCAGCGCGACAGTTAACTATGGCTACACCTTC. Translated, it gives CASATVNYGYTF. The chain uses TRBV5-5 and TRBJ1-2; D possibly corresponds to TRBD1 (5 bases). The V and J ends lost 7 bases and 1 base respectively, with 8 bases between them. This CDR3 contains 12 residues. CDR1 and CDR2 (germline): SGHKS, YYEKEE (reference sequence).

The chain joins TRBV5-6 to TRBJ1-2, with D hard to call. Trimming removed 4 bases at V and 4 bases at J, with 11 bases between. CDR1 and CDR2 (germline): SGHDT, YYEEEE. The CDR3 spans 13 residues. The chain's CDR3 is CASSLREAYGYTF. The CDR3 DNA is TGTGCCAGCAGCCTCCGGGAGGCCTATGGCTACACCTTC. Supplemented by reference TRBV5-6 and TRBJ1-2, the full variable domain reads DAGVTQSPTHLIKTRGQQVTLRCSPKSGHDTVSWYQQALGQGPQFIFQYYEEEERQRGNFPDRFSGHQFPNYSSELNVNALLLGDSALYLCASSLREAYGYTFGSGTRLTVV.

The V call is TRBV5-1, the J call TRBJ2-2; 9 nucleotides line up with TRBD1. CDR3 size: 16 residues. J lost 2 bases, V lost 2 bases, and 4 bases had no gene match. Per the germline V gene, CDR1 is SGHRS and CDR2 is YFSETQ. The CDR3 reads CASSLMGQGNTGELFF. The CDR3, as DNA: TGCGCCAGCAGCTTAATGGGACAGGGAAACACCGGGGAGCTGTTTTTT.

The chain uses TRBV7-9 and TRBJ2-5; perhaps TRBD1 as D (6 bases). The CDR3 spans 15 residues. Germline V gene sequence: CDR1 SEHNR, CDR2 FQNEAQ (reference sequence). Deletions cut 2 bases from V and 3 bases from J, with 13 bases between. The CDR3 nucleotides are TGTGCCAGCAGCTTACTCGGGACAACTAAAGAGACCCAGTACTTC. Translated, it gives CASSLLGTTKETQYF.

Only a few counts were recorded for this clonotype. The chain joins TRBV7-3 to TRBJ2-7; D is possibly TRBD2 (6 bases). Trimming pared 5 bases from V and 7 bases from J, leaving 12 bases between. The germline gives CDR1 SGHTA, CDR2 FQGTGA. This CDR3 has 12 amino acids. In DNA, the CDR3 is TGTGCCAGCAGCCCTATTGGGGGGGAGCAGTACTTC. This encodes CASSPIGGEQYF.

The table lists this clonotype with a few counts. The chain has TRBV2 and TRBJ2-7, with a tentative D call TRBD1 (7 bases). The CDR3 totals 13 residues. Deletions cut 6 bases from V and 5 bases from J, with 14 bases between. Germline CDR1 and CDR2: SNHLY and FYNNEI. Here the CDR3 reads CASRSDREDEQYF. The CDR3 DNA is TGTGCCAGCAGATCCGACAGGGAGGACGAGCAGTACTTC.

V gene TRBV6-2 or TRBV6-3 combines with J gene TRBJ1-5, with D perhaps matching TRBD1 (6 bases). With 5 bases removed from V and 4 bases from J, the gap between germline ends came to 18 bases. Germline values: CDR1 MNHEY, CDR2 SVGEGT. CDR3 size: 16 residues. DNA for the CDR3: TGTGCCAGCAGTCCCCTGGACAGAATGACTAATCAGCCCCAGCATTTT. Its translation is CASSPLDRMTNQPQHF.

This chain joins TRBV7-2 and TRBJ2-3; D not certain. V was trimmed by 5 bases and J by 6 bases, leaving 9 bases between them. Per germline, CDR1 SGHTA and CDR2 FQGNSA. The CDR3 is 12 amino acids. The chain's CDR3 is CASSPQQDTQYF. DNA of the CDR3: TGTGCCAGCAGCCCTCAGCAGGATACGCAGTATTTT.

This clonotype appeared a single time. J is TRBJ2-3 and V is TRBV30, with TRBD1 matching 7 bases. Germline CDR1 GTSNPN, CDR2 SVGIG (reference sequence). The J segment lost 6 bases and the V segment lost 7 bases, leaving 10 bases of the junction unmatched. CDR3 size: 13 residues. CDR3 residues: CAYSFGTADTQYF. The CDR3, as DNA: TGTGCCTATTCATTCGGGACAGCCGATACGCAGTATTTT.

V and J are TRBV20-1 and TRBJ1-2; D is perhaps TRBD1 (5 bases). Germline V gives CDR1 DFQATT, CDR2 SNEGSKA (reference sequence). The CDR3 has 13 amino acids. V gave up 5 bases and J gave up 4 bases, with 14 bases separating them. The CDR3 region is CSASGEGSYGYTF. DNA for the CDR3: TGCAGTGCTTCCGGAGAGGGGAGCTATGGCTACACCTTC.

This sequence joins TRBV7-9 and TRBJ2-1; 8 bases fit TRBD2. V dropped 2 bases and J dropped 6; count of bases not matched to a gene: 6. Germline V CDR1 and CDR2: SEHNR, FQNEAQ (reference sequence). The CDR3 runs to 15 residues. The CDR3 protein is CASSLPSGGGNEQFF. CDR3 coding DNA: TGTGCCAGCAGCTTACCTTCGGGGGGGGGCAATGAGCAGTTCTTC. The whole variable domain, remainder taken from reference TRBV7-9 and TRBJ2-1, is DTGVSQNPRHKITKRGQNVTFRCDPISEHNRLYWYRQTLGQGPEFLTYFQNEAQLEKSRLLSDRFSAERPKGSFSTLEIQRTEQGDSAMYLCASSLPSGGGNEQFFGPGTRLTVL.

The rearrangement joins TRBV20-1 to TRBJ2-1, with 8 bases lining up with TRBD2. Per germline, CDR1 DFQATT and CDR2 SNEGSKA (reference sequence). The CDR3 has 17 residues. The ends lost 1 base at V and 3 bases at J; junction bases unmatched: 11. As DNA, the CDR3 is TGCAGTGCTAGAGTCGGCACGGGGGCGGGAGGCTACAATGAGCAGTTCTTC. Its translation: CSARVGTGAGGYNEQFF.

The chain employs TRBV5-6 and TRBJ2-3; D not resolved. Trimming shortened V by 3 bases and J by 0 bases, and 5 bases separated the two germline ends. The germline CDR1 and CDR2 sequences are SGHDT and YYEEEE. There are 13 residues in the CDR3. This CDR3 reads CASSWASTDTQYF. In nucleotides, the CDR3 is TGTGCCAGCAGCTGGGCTAGCACAGATACGCAGTATTTT.

J is TRBJ2-7 and V is TRBV7-9, with D possibly TRBD2 on 6 matching bases. V was trimmed by 5 bases and J by 3 bases, leaving 11 bases between them. The germline V gene encodes CDR1 SEHNR and CDR2 FQNEAQ (reference sequence). This CDR3 is 13 amino acids long. CDR3 nucleotides: TGTGCCAGCAGCATCGGGGGAGGCTACGAGCAGTACTTC. Protein product: CASSIGGGYEQYF.

The chain links TRBV2 to TRBJ1-5; D is possibly TRBD1 (6 bases). This CDR3 has 15 residues. Trimming stripped 11 bases from V and 2 bases from J, with 19 bases between. Germline CDR1 is SNHLY and CDR2 is FYNNEI. Written as DNA, the CDR3 is TGTGCCTCCAAGGTGGGGGGCTTGGGCAATCAGCCCCAGCATTTT. Its translation: CASKVGGLGNQPQHF.

The J gene is TRBJ2-5, the V gene TRBV7-2, with a possible D match to TRBD2 (6 bases). Trimming cost V 5 bases and J 5 bases, with 21 bases left between them. The germline V gene has CDR1 SGHTA and CDR2 FQGNSA. This CDR3 has 16 amino acids. The CDR3 is CASSPRGGGARETQYF. The DNA of the CDR3 is TGTGCCAGCAGCCCAAGGGGTGGAGGGGCCCGGGAGACCCAGTACTTC. Filled out from reference TRBV7-2 and TRBJ2-5, the complete variable domain reads GAGVSQSPSNKVTEKGKDVELRCDPISGHTALYWYRQSLGQGLEFLIYFQGNSAPDKSGLPSDRFSAERTGGSVSTLTIQRTQQEDSAVYLCASSPRGGGARETQYFGPGTRLLVL.

The V and J genes are TRBV10-3 and TRBJ2-3; D is undetermined. CDR1 is ENHRY and CDR2 is SYGVKD in the germline V gene. Trimming removed 6 bases at V and 1 base at J, with 2 bases between. This CDR3 comprises 11 residues. Written as DNA, the CDR3 is TGTGCCATCAGGCGCACAGATACGCAGTATTTT. Amino acids: CAIRRTDTQYF.

The chain links TRBV20-1 to TRBJ2-4; 9 bases match TRBD2. Germline CDR1 is DFQATT and CDR2 is SNEGSKA (reference sequence). The trim removed 6 bases at V and 5 bases at J, leaving 14 bases unmatched. CDR3 length: 16 amino acids. CDR3 coding DNA: TGCAGTGCCCCCCTAGCGGGGAGCTCAAGTCAAAACATTCAGTACTTC. Amino acids: CSAPLAGSSSQNIQYF.